The 16 T cell receptor beta chains reported below all come from one sample, sequenced in a study of cytomegalovirus exposure and HLA in healthy donors. Generated by immunoSEQ multiplex PCR, the TCRdb table keeps only in-frame clones and is missing some. The table shows 250,000 or so clones, with around 89% occurring only once. Source material: PBMCs. The receptors were sampled from a woman under 30 in good health and CMV-seronegative.

This chain connects TRBV30 to TRBJ2-7, with 12 bases aligning to TRBD1. The CDR3 is 14 residues long. Trimming removed 2 bases from V and 7 bases from J; junction bases left unmatched: 6. Germline values: CDR1 GTSNPN, CDR2 SVGIG (reference sequence). For the CDR3, the DNA is TGTGCCTGGAGTCCGGGACAGGGGGCGCGTGAGCAGTACTTC. Translating it yields CAWSPGQGAREQYF.

The gene calls are TRBV5-8 and TRBJ1-5; no reliable D call. Germline CDR1 reads SGHTS; CDR2 reads YDEGEE. CDR3 length: 13 residues. Trimming took off 5 bases at V and 9 bases at J, with 15 bases between the two ends. The CDR3 here is CASRRRFSGPQHF. The CDR3 DNA follows: TGTGCCAGCAGACGCCGGTTTAGTGGGCCCCAGCATTTT.

A few counts support this clone. The rearrangement uses TRBV2 and TRBJ1-5, with 9 positions matching TRBD1. V trimming: 4 bases; J trimming: 6 bases; junction bases outside the gene matches: 4. CDR3 length equals 14 residues. The germline CDR1 and CDR2 sequences are SNHLY and FYNNEI. CDR3 in amino acids: CASSGSTGGQPQHF. CDR3 DNA: TGTGCCAGCAGTGGGTCGACAGGGGGTCAGCCCCAGCATTTT.

The V and J genes are TRBV10-1 and TRBJ2-5, with 8 bases aligning to TRBD2. This CDR3 comprises 16 residues. V lost 0 bases to trimming and J lost 4 bases; unmatched junction nucleotides: 7. The germline V gene encodes CDR1 WNHNN and CDR2 SYGVQD (reference sequence). The CDR3 sequence: CASSESRRGARETQYF. The DNA of the CDR3 is TGCGCCAGCAGTGAGTCGAGGCGGGGGGCAAGAGAGACCCAGTACTTC.

The V and J genes are TRBV19 and TRBJ1-4; D unclear. This CDR3 is built from 16 residues. With 5 bases removed from V and 0 bases from J, the gap between germline ends came to 13 bases. From germline, CDR1 is LNHDA and CDR2 SQIVND (reference sequence). CDR3 region: CASSPGRETTNEKLFF. As DNA, the CDR3 is TGTGCCAGTAGTCCTGGACGGGAAACAACTAATGAAAAACTGTTTTTT. The whole variable domain, remainder taken from reference TRBV19 and TRBJ1-4, is DGGITQSPKYLFRKEGQNVTLSCEQNLNHDAMYWYRQDPGQGLRLIYYSQIVNDFQKGDIAEGYSVSREKKESFPLTVTSAQKNPTAFYLCASSPGRETTNEKLFFGSGTQLSVL.

The chain carries TRBV11-2 and TRBJ2-3; D is possibly TRBD1 (5 bases). The CDR3 loop spans 17 amino acids. Trimming pared 1 base from V and 2 bases from J, leaving 16 bases between. Germline CDR1 reads SGHAT; CDR2 reads FQNNGV. The CDR3 region is CASSLGQGRSLTDTQYF. The DNA of the CDR3 is TGTGCCAGCAGCTTAGGGCAGGGTCGGTCCCTCACAGATACGCAGTATTTT.

V usage is TRBV6-5 and J usage is TRBJ1-5; 8 positions match TRBD1. The J segment lost 2 bases and the V segment lost 8 bases, leaving 8 bases of the junction unmatched. The germline gives CDR1 MNHEY, CDR2 SVGAGI. The CDR3 length is 15 residues. The CDR3 is CASALQGEGNQPQHF. The CDR3 bases are TGTGCCAGCGCCTTACAGGGGGAGGGCAATCAGCCCCAGCATTTT.

This rearrangement joins TRBV28 to TRBJ1-2; D not certain. Germline V gene data show CDR1 as MDHEN and CDR2 as SYDVKM. The CDR3 is made up of 14 amino acids. V lost 8 bases and J 3 bases, leaving 16 bases between the germline ends. This CDR3 reads CASQLEDQYYGYTF. The CDR3 DNA is TGTGCCAGCCAACTAGAAGACCAGTACTATGGCTACACCTTC.

The chain employs TRBV9 and TRBJ2-5, with a tentative D call TRBD2 (6 bases). The CDR3 has 15 residues. V lost 0 bases, J lost 4 bases, and 13 bases lay in between. Per germline, CDR1 SGDLS and CDR2 YYNGEE. CDR3 protein: CASSVAGAQRETQYF. CDR3 DNA sequence: TGTGCCAGCAGCGTAGCGGGAGCCCAGAGAGAGACCCAGTACTTC.

CDR3 sequence (DNA): TGTGCCAGCAGCCTCGGACAGACATACGAGCAGTACGTC. Translating it yields CASSLGQTYEQYV. The V call is TRBV6-1, the J call TRBJ2-7; maybe TRBD1 (6 bases). V lost 6 bases, J lost 4 bases, and 13 bases lay in between. This CDR3 spans 13 amino acids. Germline loops: CDR1 MNHNS, CDR2 SASEGT.

The V call is TRBV6-1, the J call TRBJ2-3; 9 nucleotides align to TRBD1. The CDR3 consists of 16 residues. The V gene's germline CDR1 is MNHNS and CDR2 SASEGT. Trimming removed 4 bases from V and 0 bases from J; junction bases left unmatched: 5. CDR3 protein: CASSAGTGPSTDTQYF. The CDR3 DNA follows: TGTGCCAGCAGTGCGGGGACAGGGCCTAGCACAGATACGCAGTATTTT.

The chain combines TRBV4-3 with TRBJ1-2; perhaps TRBD1 as D (5 bases). This CDR3 is built from 15 residues. V dropped 0 bases and J dropped 6 bases, with 14 bases sitting between them. CDR1 LGHNA and CDR2 YSLEER come from the germline V gene. The CDR3 is CASSQDRSGRHGYTF. The CDR3 region has the DNA TGCGCCAGCAGCCAAGATAGGTCAGGGCGACATGGCTACACCTTC.

The table lists this clone with a few counts. The chain couples TRBV10-3 to TRBJ2-7; 10 bases line up with TRBD1. The germline V gene has CDR1 ENHRY and CDR2 SYGVKD. With 7 bases clipped from V and 6 bases from J, the junction kept 3 bases outside the gene matches. CDR3 length: 12 amino acids. CDR3 loop: CAINGQGVEQYF. CDR3 DNA: TGTGCCATCAACGGACAGGGGGTCGAGCAGTACTTC.

This chain joins TRBV11-2 and TRBJ2-7, with D possibly TRBD1 on 5 matching bases. The CDR3 sequence is 16 residues long. The germline gives CDR1 SGHAT, CDR2 FQNNGV. V was cut by 1 base and J by 2 bases, with 15 bases left in between. CDR3 protein: CASSLVLGRTTYEQYF. Written as DNA, the CDR3 is TGTGCCAGCAGCTTAGTCCTGGGGCGTACTACCTACGAGCAGTACTTC.

J is TRBJ2-7 and V is TRBV28; no reliable D call. The germline V gene encodes CDR1 MDHEN and CDR2 SYDVKM. The ends were cut back, 8 bases at V and 6 bases at J, with 17 bases in the middle. The CDR3 sequence is 13 residues long. Here the CDR3 reads CASRASRPPEQYF. CDR3 DNA: TGTGCCAGCCGAGCCTCGCGCCCCCCCGAGCAGTACTTC.

This clone has only a few counts. V is TRBV14 and J is TRBJ2-7; 7 bases align to TRBD1. V shed 4 bases, J shed 0 bases, and the junction held 9 bases outside the gene matches. Germline lookup yields CDR1 SGHDN and CDR2 FVKESK. The CDR3 has 16 residues. The CDR3 DNA reads TGTGCCAGCAGCCCTTTCCTGGGACAGCCCTCCTACGAGCAGTACTTC. The encoded protein is CASSPFLGQPSYEQYF.